These 22 T cell receptor beta chains share one sample of origin, sequenced in a study of T cell responses to AZD1222 COVID-19 vaccine. The data were produced by immunoSEQ multiplex PCR, yet TCRdb's version contains in-frame clones alone and is incomplete. The sample has about 69,000 clones; around 78% are singletons. Here the sequenced sample was peripheral blood, taken 28 days after the second AZD1222 dose. These receptors all come from an adult who received the AZD1222 COVID-19 vaccine.

The rearrangement joins TRBV5-1 to TRBJ1-4; a possible D gene is TRBD1 (6 bases). Trimming cost V 1 base and J 0 bases, with 13 bases left between them. This CDR3 has 17 amino acids. Germline CDR1 is SGHRS and CDR2 is YFSETQ. In DNA form, the CDR3 reads TGCGCCAGCAGCTTGTTCGGGGGGCGGTCAACTAATGAAAAACTGTTTTTT. Amino acids: CASSLFGGRSTNEKLFF.

This clone showed up many times. The V gene is TRBV10-1, the J gene TRBJ1-1; 8 bases match TRBD1. V trimming: 5 bases; J trimming: 4 bases; junction bases outside the gene matches: 6. CDR1 WNHNN and CDR2 SYGVQD come from the germline V gene (reference sequence). The length of the CDR3 is 14 residues. The CDR3 coding sequence is TGCGCCAGCAGTACGACAGGGGAGTTCACTGAAGCTTTCTTT. It codes for CASSTTGEFTEAFF.

This clone showed up just a few times. This rearrangement joins TRBV4-1 to TRBJ1-6; 9 bases are shared with TRBD1. The CDR3 has 17 residues. Per germline, CDR1 MGHRA and CDR2 YSYEKL. V was pared by 0 bases and J by 9 bases, with 9 bases of the junction left unmatched. CDR3 amino acids: CASSQDPFTGGGSPLHF. For the CDR3, the DNA is TGCGCCAGCAGCCAAGATCCCTTTACAGGGGGCGGTTCACCCCTCCACTTT.

The CDR3 here is CASSESMFSSEQYF. CDR3 nucleotide sequence: TGCGCCAGCAGTGAGTCGATGTTTAGTAGCGAGCAGTACTTC. This chain links TRBV10-2 with TRBJ2-7, with unresolved D. The CDR3 is made up of 14 amino acids. Trimming removed 0 bases at V and 6 bases at J, with 12 bases between. Germline CDR1 is WSHSY and CDR2 is SAAADI.

The chain couples TRBV30 to TRBJ2-3, with D tentatively TRBD2 (6 bases). V was cut by 0 bases and J by 2 bases, with 9 bases left in between. CDR3 size: 14 residues. From germline, CDR1 is GTSNPN and CDR2 SVGIG (reference sequence). CDR3 protein: CAWSVRGITDTQYF. The CDR3 DNA sequence: TGTGCCTGGAGTGTTCGGGGGATCACAGATACGCAGTATTTT.

V and J are TRBV7-6 and TRBJ2-1, with D perhaps being TRBD1 or TRBD2 (5 bases each). The CDR3 consists of 16 residues. Germline V lookup: CDR1 SGHVS, CDR2 FNYEAQ. The V end was cut by 1 base, the J end by 4 bases, with 14 bases between. CDR3 coding DNA: TGTGCCAGCAGCTTAGATTATCGGGGCCTTTACAATGAGCAGTTCTTC. The encoded protein is CASSLDYRGLYNEQFF.

The chain joins TRBV30 to TRBJ1-1; 9 bases are a match to TRBD1. Unmatched junction bases numbered 8, after V lost 5 bases and J lost 1 base. The CDR3 is 15 amino acids. Germline V gives CDR1 GTSNPN, CDR2 SVGIG (reference sequence). As DNA, the CDR3 is TGTGCCTGGCAACCGGGACAGGGCCGGAACACTGAAGCTTTCTTT. The encoded protein is CAWQPGQGRNTEAFF.

V gene TRBV2 combines with J gene TRBJ1-5; D remains unclear. Germline V gene data show CDR1 as SNHLY and CDR2 as FYNNEI. This CDR3 has 15 amino acids. Between the trimmed V and J ends, which lost 6 bases and 2 bases, there was a span of 14 bases. CDR3 sequence (DNA): TGTGCCAGCAGCCCCGAAGCAGGTGGCAATCAGCCCCAGCATTTT. It codes for CASSPEAGGNQPQHF.

The genes are TRBV10-3 and TRBJ2-3; no definite D call. The CDR3 has 14 amino acids. With 4 bases removed from V and 0 bases from J, the gap between germline ends came to 8 bases. Germline V gene sequence: CDR1 ENHRY, CDR2 SYGVKD. The CDR3 DNA sequence: TGTGCCATCAGTGGGGCCGAAAGCACAGATACGCAGTATTTT. Translating it yields CAISGAESTDTQYF.

The chain joins TRBV5-1 to TRBJ2-2; D is ambiguous. CDR1 is SGHRS and CDR2 is YFSETQ in the germline V gene. The CDR3 totals 14 residues. V was pared by 4 bases and J by 6 bases, with 13 bases between. Written as DNA, the CDR3 is TGCGCCAGCAGCGCTTACATTAGTCCCGGGGAGCTGTTTTTT. It translates to CASSAYISPGELFF.

This clone was observed a single time. This rearrangement joins TRBV25-1 to TRBJ1-1; 8 bases align to TRBD1. The ends lost 6 bases at V and 4 bases at J; junction bases unmatched: 10. Germline-derived CDR1 and CDR2 are MGHDK and SYGVNS. This CDR3 contains 15 residues. DNA of the CDR3: TGTGCCAGCAGCACCCAGGGGGCGAGAGGCACTGAAGCTTTCTTT. This gives the protein CASSTQGARGTEAFF.

This clone was picked up one time. The genes are TRBV10-3 and TRBJ2-2; TRBD1 aligns across 9 bases. The germline gives CDR1 ENHRY, CDR2 SYGVKD. This CDR3 contains 15 residues. The ends lost 8 bases at V and 7 bases at J; junction bases unmatched: 11. CDR3 sequence reads: CAIGPGQGFGGELFF. The CDR3 nucleotides read TGTGCCATCGGTCCGGGACAGGGATTCGGCGGGGAGCTGTTTTTT.

The chain carries TRBV11-2 and TRBJ2-2; D is undetermined. V was shortened by 5 bases and J by 4 bases, with 17 bases between the two germline ends. CDR1 is SGHAT, CDR2 FQNNGV, per germline. CDR3 length: 16 amino acids. CDR3 DNA sequence: TGTGCCAGCAGCCCCTGGGGTAGTACGACCACCGGGGAGCTGTTTTTT. Translating gives CASSPWGSTTTGELFF.

The chain has TRBV6-4 and TRBJ2-4; a possible D gene is TRBD2 (5 bases). Between the trimmed V and J ends, which lost 6 bases and 10 bases, there was a span of 16 bases. In germline, CDR1 is MRHNA, CDR2 SNTAGT. The CDR3 totals 13 residues. CDR3: CASSAHHRDIQYF. The CDR3 DNA follows: TGTGCCAGCAGCGCCCATCATCGGGATATTCAGTACTTC.

The gene calls are TRBV19 and TRBJ1-2; D ambiguous. Trimming shortened V by 5 bases and J by 4 bases, and 14 bases separated the two germline ends. CDR1 and CDR2 from the germline V gene are LNHDA and SQIVND (reference sequence). The CDR3 is 14 amino acids. The CDR3 nucleotides are TGTGCCAGTAGTTCCCGCGAGGGATCCTATGGCTACACCTTC. It translates to CASSSREGSYGYTF.

The J gene is TRBJ1-2, the V gene TRBV5-6; no clear D. Germline V gene sequence: CDR1 SGHDT, CDR2 YYEEEE. This CDR3 spans 14 amino acids. Trimming removed 0 bases from V and 3 bases from J, with 9 bases in between. Here the CDR3 DNA reads TGTGCCAGCAGCTTGGGGACGGAATACTATGGCTACACCTTC. Amino acids: CASSLGTEYYGYTF.

The V call is TRBV3-1 (or the pseudogene TRBV3-2), the J call TRBJ2-3, with a weak D call TRBD1 (6 bases). CDR1 is LGHDT and CDR2 is YNNKEL in the germline V gene (reference sequence). V gave up 5 bases and J gave up 5 bases, with 11 bases separating them. The CDR3 consists of 13 residues. The CDR3 DNA sequence: TGTGCCAGCAGCTTGGGGGCAGTAGATACGCAGTATTTT. Encoded protein: CASSLGAVDTQYF.

The chain links TRBV27 to TRBJ2-5; no clear D. CDR1 and CDR2 (germline): MNHEY, SMNVEV (reference sequence). The CDR3 is 13 residues long. V was shortened by 0 bases and J by 0 bases, with 2 bases between the two germline ends. The chain's CDR3 is CASSLSYQETQYF. The CDR3 bases are TGTGCCAGCAGTTTATCCTACCAAGAGACCCAGTACTTC.

The chain uses TRBV29-1 and TRBJ1-1; no clear D. From germline, CDR1 is SQVTM and CDR2 ANQGSEA. V was trimmed by 6 bases and J by 6 bases, leaving 8 bases between them. The CDR3 runs to 10 residues. In DNA, the CDR3 is TGCAGCGTCGTCGATCCTGAAGCTTTCTTT. Protein: CSVVDPEAFF.

J is TRBJ1-3 and V is TRBV12-3 or TRBV12-4; no firm D call. V was shortened by 4 bases and J by 6 bases, with 4 bases between the two germline ends. This CDR3 comprises 11 residues. The CDR3 protein is CASSYSNTIYF. In nucleotides, the CDR3 is TGTGCCAGCAGTTACTCAAACACCATATATTTT.

This clone has only a few counts. This sequence joins TRBV10-2 and TRBJ1-5; no firm D call. This CDR3 has 14 amino acids. CDR1 WSHSY and CDR2 SAAADI come from the germline V gene. With 6 bases removed from V and 10 bases from J, the gap between germline ends came to 19 bases. CDR3 sequence: CASRLGRFSEPQHF. CDR3 bases: TGCGCCAGCAGACTAGGACGGTTCTCGGAACCCCAGCATTTT.

The chain uses TRBV2 and TRBJ1-1; D gene ambiguous. Germline assignment: CDR1 SNHLY and CDR2 FYNNEI. The CDR3 is made up of 11 amino acids. Trimming removed 6 bases from V and 3 bases from J, with 5 bases in between. The CDR3 sequence is CASSFYTEAFF. Here the CDR3 DNA reads TGTGCCAGCAGCTTTTACACTGAAGCTTTCTTT. The entire variable domain, with the rest obtained from reference TRBV2 and TRBJ1-1, is as follows: EPEVTQTPSHQVTQMGQEVILRCVPISNHLYFYWYRQILGQKVEFLVSFYNNEISEKSEIFDDQFSVERPDGSNFTLKIRSTKLEDSAMYFCASSFYTEAFFGQGTRLTVV.